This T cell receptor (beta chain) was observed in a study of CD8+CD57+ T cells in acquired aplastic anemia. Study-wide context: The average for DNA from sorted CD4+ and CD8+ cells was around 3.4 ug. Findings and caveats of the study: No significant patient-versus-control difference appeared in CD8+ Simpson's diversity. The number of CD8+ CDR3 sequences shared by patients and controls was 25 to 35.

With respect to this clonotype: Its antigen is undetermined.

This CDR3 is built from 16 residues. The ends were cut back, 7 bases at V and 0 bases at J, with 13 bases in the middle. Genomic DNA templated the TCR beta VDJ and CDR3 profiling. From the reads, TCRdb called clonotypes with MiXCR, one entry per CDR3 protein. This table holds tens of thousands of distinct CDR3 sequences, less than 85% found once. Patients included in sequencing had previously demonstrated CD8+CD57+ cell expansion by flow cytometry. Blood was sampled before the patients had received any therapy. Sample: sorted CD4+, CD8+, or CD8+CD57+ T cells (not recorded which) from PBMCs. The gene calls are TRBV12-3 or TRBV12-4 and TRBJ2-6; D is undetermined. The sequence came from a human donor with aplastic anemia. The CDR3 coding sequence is TGTGCCAGCACCCCGACTGTAAACTCTGGGGCCAACGTCCTGACTTTC. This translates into CASTPTVNSGANVLTF.